This TCR beta chain derives from a study of cytomegalovirus exposure and HLA in healthy donors. PCR was performed using 60 Vbeta and 13 Jbeta primers. Original processing methods: A follow-up analysis tallied 60 million to 85 million unique TCR beta chains, roughly 10 million shared. Using immunoSEQ multiplex PCR, the repertoire was profiled, and TCRdb retains in-frame clones only, with some absent. V and J calls and clone size follow that table, whereas D and trimming were derived from the DNA. This sample contains about 200,000 clones. This CDR3 contains 15 residues. V was shortened by 0 bases and J by 5 bases, with 13 bases between the two germline ends. In germline, CDR1 is MNHEY, CDR2 SVGAGI.

The sequence came from a boy aged 5-17 years in good health and CMV-seronegative. The chain is built from TRBV6-5 and TRBJ1-1; a possible D gene is TRBD1 (6 bases). Material: PBMCs. The CDR3 sequence is CASSYSSQGRTEAFF. Written as DNA, the CDR3 is TGTGCCAGCAGTTACTCGAGCCAGGGGCGTACTGAAGCTTTCTTT.